This TCR beta chain was identified in a study of blood T cell repertoires in COVID-19 (dated by TCRdb to about 2020). About the study as a whole: Collaborator samples came from the United States, Italy and Spain and covered acute and convalescent phases of COVID-19. The material from the prospective study consisted of cDNA or gDNA derived from T cells, B-cell-depleted T cells, or PBMCs. The dataset comprised deeply sampled blood TCRbeta repertoires from subjects exposed to, actively infected with, or recovered from COVID-19. The repertoires were made available in a free public database intended to serve as a resource for research on the immune response to SARS-CoV-2. Samples came from the ongoing ImmuneRACE study (first 160 participants) plus 1,254 subjects from 6 global collaborators. Sample metadata almost always included a de-identified subject ID, COVID-19 status, age in years and sex. Where available, HLA class I and class II types were obtained from metadata supplied by the sample provider rather than from assay-based typing.

Whole blood was collected in K2EDTA tubes by collaborating institutions according to the institutions' own protocols. For TCRbeta analysis, collaborators shipped samples in one of three forms: frozen whole blood, isolated PBMCs, or DNA extracted from either of those sample types. A remark on this clone: Its antigen is currently not known. No much larger clonotype is one base removed from it; base qualities were not supplied.

Points the paper makes about the study in general: The quantity of clinical and demographic metadata differed by source and by participant and was supplied without curation.

CDR1 and CDR2, looked up from the germline V gene, are SGHVS and FNYEAQ. Inclusive of the bounding cysteine and phenylalanine, the CDR3 is 14 residues long. This entry keeps only the CDR3 DNA: 42 bases, framed from base 1. V lost 5 bases and J lost 0 bases; the stretch between them is 8 bases long. TCRbeta CDR3 regions were amplified from genomic DNA using the immunoSEQ Assay, a bias-controlled multiplex PCR. As for the authors' bioinformatics: Nucleated cell counts per sample were estimated from amplification of reference gene primers within the assay. To quantify the absolute abundance of each unique TCRbeta CDR3 rearrangement, sequence reads were collapsed and filtered. For each sample, productive Simpson clonality was calculated by taking the square root of Simpson's diversity index across productive rearrangements. Imported from immuneACCESS, the table was reduced by TCRdb to in-frame sequences with V and J called. These copies leave out some clones; in studies compared against another copy, an unresolved V gene accounts for under half, and the cause of the remainder is not known. The DNA was the basis for D and trimming; V, J and clone size are from that table. The sample table lists about 240,000 clones, approximately 85% of them with a count of one. The ten largest clones represent about an eighth of the sample.

The clonotype comes from a woman aged 55-70 years with active or convalescent COVID-19. This sequence uses TRBV7-6 and TRBJ1-3; confidence is insufficient to name the D gene. The specimen sequenced was peripheral blood. At the DNA level, the sequence is TGTGCCAGCAGCCAGTCTTACTCTGGAAACACCATATATTTT. This is translated as CASSQSYSGNTIYF.